A single sample is the source of the 5 T cell receptor beta chains below, sequenced in a study of cytomegalovirus exposure and HLA in healthy donors. It was with 60 Vbeta and 13 Jbeta primers that the PCR ran. Assay: immunoSEQ multiplex PCR; the TCRdb copy retains only in-frame clones and omits some. Of over 85,000 clones detected, 76% appear once; the ten largest clones hold roughly 2%. Input material: PBMCs. The receptor set was obtained from a man aged 35 to 55 in good health and CMV-seronegative.

The rearrangement joins TRBV4-1 to TRBJ1-2; D gene unclear. The CDR3 runs to 16 residues. With 0 bases removed from V and 4 bases from J, the gap between germline ends came to 15 bases. Per the germline V gene, CDR1 is MGHRA and CDR2 is YSYEKL. The CDR3 DNA is TGCGCCAGCAGCCAAGACGCAGGCCGGCTCCCCTATGGCTACACCTTC. It translates to CASSQDAGRLPYGYTF.

The chain recombines TRBV19 with TRBJ1-5; possibly TRBD1 for D (6 bases). The germline gives CDR1 LNHDA, CDR2 SQIVND (reference sequence). V lost 4 bases, J lost 2 bases, and 15 bases lay in between. There are 16 residues in the CDR3. CDR3 sequence: CASSKDRLWGNQPQHF. The CDR3 region has the DNA TGTGCCAGTAGTAAGGACAGACTCTGGGGCAATCAGCCCCAGCATTTT.

The rearrangement links TRBV15 to TRBJ1-4; TRBD1 matches at 8 bases. The CDR3 sequence is 15 residues long. With V trimmed by 0 bases and J by 8 bases, 5 bases remained unmatched. From germline, CDR1 is LNHNV and CDR2 YYDKDF (reference sequence). The CDR3 sequence is CATSRDGRGPEKLFF. The CDR3 coding sequence is TGTGCCACCAGCAGAGACGGCAGGGGGCCGGAAAAACTGTTTTTT.

This chain connects TRBV28 to TRBJ2-1; 10 positions match TRBD2. The V gene's germline CDR1 is MDHEN and CDR2 SYDVKM. The V segment lost 7 bases and the J segment 8 bases; nucleotides outside the gene matches: 14. This CDR3 is built from 16 residues. DNA for the CDR3: TGTGCCAGCAAGTCTCTCGGGGCTAGCGGGAGCCATGAGCAGTTCTTC. Translated: CASKSLGASGSHEQFF.

The V and J genes are TRBV2 and TRBJ1-2; possibly TRBD1 for D (5 bases). Germline V gene sequence: CDR1 SNHLY, CDR2 FYNNEI. V gave up 8 bases and J gave up 2 bases, with 15 bases separating them. CDR3 length: 14 amino acids. CDR3 DNA: TGTGCCAGCGGGGGGGGAAACCGCAACTATGGCTACACCTTC. Amino acids: CASGGGNRNYGYTF.